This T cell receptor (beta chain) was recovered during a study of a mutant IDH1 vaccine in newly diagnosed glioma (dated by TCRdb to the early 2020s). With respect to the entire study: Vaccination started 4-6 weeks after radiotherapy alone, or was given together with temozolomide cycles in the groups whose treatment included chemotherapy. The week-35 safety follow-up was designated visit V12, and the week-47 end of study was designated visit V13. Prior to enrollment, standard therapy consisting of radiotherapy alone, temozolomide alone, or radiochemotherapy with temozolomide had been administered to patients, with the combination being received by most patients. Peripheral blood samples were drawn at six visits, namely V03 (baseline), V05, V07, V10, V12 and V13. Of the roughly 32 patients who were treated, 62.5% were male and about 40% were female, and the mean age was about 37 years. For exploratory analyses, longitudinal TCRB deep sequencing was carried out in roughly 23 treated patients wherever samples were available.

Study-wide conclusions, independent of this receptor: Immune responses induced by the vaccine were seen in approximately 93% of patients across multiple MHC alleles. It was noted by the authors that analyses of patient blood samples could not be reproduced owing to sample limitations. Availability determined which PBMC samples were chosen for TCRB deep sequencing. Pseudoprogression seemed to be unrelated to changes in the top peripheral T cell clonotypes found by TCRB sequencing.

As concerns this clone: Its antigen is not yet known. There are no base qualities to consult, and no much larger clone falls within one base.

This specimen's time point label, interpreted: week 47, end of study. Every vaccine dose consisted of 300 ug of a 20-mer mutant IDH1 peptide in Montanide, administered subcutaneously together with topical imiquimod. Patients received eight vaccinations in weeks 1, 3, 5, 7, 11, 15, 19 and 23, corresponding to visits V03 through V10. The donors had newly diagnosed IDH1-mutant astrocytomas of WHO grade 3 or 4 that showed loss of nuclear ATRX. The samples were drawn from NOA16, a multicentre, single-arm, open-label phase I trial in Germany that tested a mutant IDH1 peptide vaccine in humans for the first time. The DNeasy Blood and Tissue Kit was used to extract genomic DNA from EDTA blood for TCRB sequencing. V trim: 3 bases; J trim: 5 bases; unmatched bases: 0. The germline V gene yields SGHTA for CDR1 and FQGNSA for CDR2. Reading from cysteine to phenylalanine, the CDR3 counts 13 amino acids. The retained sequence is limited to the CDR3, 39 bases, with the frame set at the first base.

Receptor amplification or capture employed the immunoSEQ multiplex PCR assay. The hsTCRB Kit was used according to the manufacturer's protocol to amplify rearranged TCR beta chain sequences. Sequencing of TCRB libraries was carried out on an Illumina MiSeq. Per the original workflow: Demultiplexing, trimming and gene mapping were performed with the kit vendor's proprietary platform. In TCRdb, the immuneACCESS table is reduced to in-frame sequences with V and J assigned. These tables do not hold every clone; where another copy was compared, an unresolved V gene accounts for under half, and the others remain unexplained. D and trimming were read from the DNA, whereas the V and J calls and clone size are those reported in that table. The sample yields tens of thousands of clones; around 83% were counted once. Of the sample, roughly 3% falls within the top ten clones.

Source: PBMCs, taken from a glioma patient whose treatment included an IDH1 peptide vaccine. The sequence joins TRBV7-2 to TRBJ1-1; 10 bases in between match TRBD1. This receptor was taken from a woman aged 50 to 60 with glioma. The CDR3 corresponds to CASSLDRGTEAFF. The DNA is TGTGCCAGCAGCTTGGACAGGGGGACTGAAGCTTTCTTT. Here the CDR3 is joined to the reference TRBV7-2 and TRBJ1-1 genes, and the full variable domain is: GAGVSQSPSNKVTEKGKDVELRCDPISGHTALYWYRQSLGQGLEFLIYFQGNSAPDKSGLPSDRFSAERTGGSVSTLTIQRTQQEDSAVYLCASSLDRGTEAFFGQGTRLTVV.